Listed below are T cell receptor beta chains from one sample, sequenced in a study of T cell changes during pregnancy in multiple sclerosis. Data came from immunoSEQ multiplex PCR; TCRdb stores just in-frame clones and leaves some out. The table shows over 45,000 clones, with over 80% occurring only once. Sequenced material: CD4+ T cells from peripheral blood mononuclear cells, taken in the first trimester of pregnancy. All receptors come from a female donor with multiple sclerosis, enrolled in a pregnancy study. The CDR3 runs from the conserved cysteine through the conserved F or W. Fields, in order: V gene, CDR3 length, J gene, CDR3 protein.

>TRBV5-1|17|TRBJ2-3
CASSWPLAGGSTDTQYF
>TRBV5-1|15|TRBJ2-1
CASSLRGSRYNEQFF
>TRBV5-1|18|TRBJ2-3
CASSVLGTSGPSTDTQYF
>TRBV4-2|18|TRBJ2-7
CASSQAKETGGYSYEQYF
>TRBV5-4|15|TRBJ1-4
CASSYTGTGSEKLFF
>TRBV11-3|12|TRBJ1-1
CASSGTPSGAFF
>TRBV29-1|15|TRBJ2-7
CSVGRGGQGSYEQYF
>TRBV19|14|TRBJ1-6
CASSIPGASSPLHF
>TRBV5-4|15|TRBJ2-7
CASSRWGGTSYEQYF
>TRBV7-3|14|TRBJ2-1
CASSKDRGQDEQFF
>TRBV29-1|13|TRBJ1-5
CSAGQGANQPQHF
>TRBV28|22|TRBJ2-2
CASSLWRDNRLAGGTNTGELFF
>TRBV11-2|15|TRBJ2-1
CAGSRTGQGLYEQFF
>TRBV13|15|TRBJ1-4
CASSLGRGGDEKLFF
>TRBV15|14|TRBJ1-3
CATSRDVSGNTIYF